This T cell receptor (beta chain) was documented in a study of blood T cell repertoires in COVID-19. Profiling relied on immunoSEQ multiplex PCR, and the TCRdb table lists in-frame clones only, not all of them. Counted here are some 96,000 clones, 83% occurring once; the ten biggest clones make up 10% to 12%. V dropped 6 bases and J dropped 0 bases, with 27 bases sitting between them. In germline, CDR1 is SQVTM, CDR2 ANQGSEA. The CDR3 consists of 19 residues. The chain joins TRBV29-1 to TRBJ2-1; TRBD2 is a possible D gene (6 bases). The sequence derives from a human donor in a cohort sampled during active COVID-19. The sample was peripheral blood. CDR3: CSVRLGADYPGSSYNEQFF. CDR3 bases: TGCAGCGTGCGCCTTGGGGCGGACTATCCTGGAAGCTCCTACAATGAGCAGTTCTTC.